Below are 6 T cell receptor beta chains sequenced from a single sample in a study of T cell repertoires in cytomegalovirus infection. Each CDR3 protein is one row after TCRdb ran MiXCR on the reads. There are fewer than 300,000 distinct CDR3 sequences in the sample; under 30% occur only once, and approximately 14% lies in the top ten. Sample: PBMCs. These receptors all stem from a human donor in good health (CMV status not recorded). Some clones in this sample may be carry-over from other donors' samples.

This clonotype appeared a few times. The V call is TRBV6-2 or TRBV6-3, the J call TRBJ2-7; TRBD2 is a possible D gene (5 bases). In germline, CDR1 is MNHEY, CDR2 SVGEGT. The CDR3 is 14 residues long. Trimming stripped 3 bases from V and 2 bases from J, with 11 bases between. In nucleotides, the CDR3 is TGTGCCAGCAGTTATCGGAGGAACCCCTACGAGCAGTACTTC. Protein: CASSYRRNPYEQYF.

The CDR3 is CASSLWQGSGNTIYF. The CDR3 DNA follows: TGTGCCAGCAGCCTTTGGCAGGGCTCTGGAAACACCATATATTTT. J is TRBJ1-3 and V is TRBV7-2; D is perhaps TRBD1 (5 bases). Germline V gene data show CDR1 as SGHTA and CDR2 as FQGNSA. CDR3 length: 15 residues. The V end was cut by 5 bases, the J end by 0 bases, with 11 bases between.

The chain is built from TRBV11-2 and TRBJ2-7; D may match TRBD1 or TRBD2 (5 bases each). The V gene's germline CDR1 is SGHAT and CDR2 FQNNGV. The CDR3 spans 21 residues. The V gene lost 3 bases and the J gene lost 0 bases, with 30 bases spanning the gap. The CDR3 nucleotides are TGTGCCAGCAGCTTTAGCATGGCCCCCCCTGGCCCGGGGCGTAGCTCCTACGAGCAGTACTTC. It is translated as CASSFSMAPPGPGRSSYEQYF.

The genes are TRBV4-1 and TRBJ1-5; no clear D. The CDR3 runs to 15 residues. Germline assignment: CDR1 MGHRA and CDR2 YSYEKL. V gave up 0 bases and J gave up 3 bases, with 9 bases separating them. DNA for the CDR3: TGCGCCAGCAGCCAAGACGAGAGATTCAATCAGCCCCAGCATTTT. Encoded protein: CASSQDERFNQPQHF.

The table lists this clonotype with many counts. V gene TRBV7-2 combines with J gene TRBJ1-1, with D hard to call. Trimming cost V 1 base and J 1 base, with 4 bases left between them. In germline, CDR1 is SGHTA, CDR2 FQGNSA. The CDR3 extends over 13 amino acids. DNA of the CDR3: TGTGCCAGCAGCTTAGTTTGGAACACTGAAGCTTTCTTT. The encoded protein is CASSLVWNTEAFF.

The rearrangement links TRBV5-1 to TRBJ1-1; 8 nucleotides line up with TRBD1. The CDR3 runs to 14 residues. V was pared by 4 bases and J by 6 bases, with 8 bases of the junction left unmatched. CDR1 and CDR2 (germline): SGHRS, YFSETQ. The CDR3 region is CASSDTGGLAEAFF. The CDR3 nucleotides read TGCGCCAGCAGCGACACAGGGGGTCTCGCTGAAGCTTTCTTT.